This T cell receptor beta chain appears in the sequencing data of a study of shared clonotypes between healthy human individuals. Study-wide results and limits: Researchers found naive subsets generally carried larger estimated richness than memory subsets. An expected dependence of interdonor clonotype sharing on sequencing depth was noted.

The CDR3 sequence is 11 residues long. Trimming removed 8 bases from V and 6 bases from J; junction bases left unmatched: 3. Germline CDR1 reads SQVTM; CDR2 reads ANQGSEA. Some clones are missing from TCRdb's copy, which holds only in-frame ones; the method was immunoSEQ multiplex PCR. Of 1,100,000 or so clones in the sample, approximately 80% are singletons; the top ten hold about 0.52%. Turning to this clone: The antigen is not known.

Sequenced sample: memory CD4+ T cells from PBMCs. The sample's subset: CD45RA-negative fraction. The rearrangement uses TRBV29-1 and TRBJ2-3; 9 positions match TRBD1. The receptor's source is a man aged 18 to 30 in good health. Some clones in this sample may be carry-over from other donors' samples. The CDR3 region is CSHRGLDTQYF. CDR3 sequence (DNA): TGCAGCCACAGGGGGCTGGATACGCAGTATTTT.